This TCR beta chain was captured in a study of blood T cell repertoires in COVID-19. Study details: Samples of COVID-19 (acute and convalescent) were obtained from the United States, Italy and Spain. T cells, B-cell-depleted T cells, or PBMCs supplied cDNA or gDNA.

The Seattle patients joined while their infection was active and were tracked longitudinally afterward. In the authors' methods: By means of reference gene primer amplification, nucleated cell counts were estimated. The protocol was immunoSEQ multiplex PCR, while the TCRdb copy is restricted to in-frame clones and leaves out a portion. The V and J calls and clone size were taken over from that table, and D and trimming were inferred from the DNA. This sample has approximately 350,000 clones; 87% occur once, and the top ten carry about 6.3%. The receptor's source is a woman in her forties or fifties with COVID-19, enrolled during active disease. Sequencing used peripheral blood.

The DNA of the CDR3 is TGCAGCGTGCCGGGACAGGGTTACAATGAGCAGTTCTTC. Translated: CSVPGQGYNEQFF. V and J are TRBV29-1 and TRBJ2-1; the match to TRBD1 covers 9 bases. Germline V CDR1 and CDR2: SQVTM, ANQGSEA. The V gene end was trimmed by 6 bases and the J gene end by 4 bases; junction bases not matched to a gene: 4. This CDR3 has 13 amino acids.